This T cell receptor beta chain was obtained from a study of beta chain features in type 1 diabetes. Study-level information: The study found patients and healthy donors alike in age, gender and cell yields.

This clone was seen only a few times. The investigators reverse transcribed all of the isolated RNA, so they sequenced expressed TCRB transcripts. Read counts averaged approximately 3.5 million for samples of naive, central memory and regulatory T cells. The table came from immunoSEQ multiplex PCR; TCRdb's copy has only in-frame clones and leaves some out. The profile shows about 200,000 clones, about 11% of them singletons. What was sequenced was central memory CD4+ T cells from blood. The TCR comes from a man aged 18 to 30 in good health.

CDR3 DNA sequence: TGTGCCTGGAGTAAAGTTCGAGCGCCAACCTACAATGAGCAGTTCTTC. This sequence encodes CAWSKVRAPTYNEQFF. The chain joins TRBV30 to TRBJ2-1; no reliable D call. V was trimmed by 2 bases and J by 2 bases, leaving 16 bases between them. The CDR3 contains 16 residues. Germline values: CDR1 GTSNPN, CDR2 SVGIG (reference sequence).